The sequence of this T cell receptor beta chain was determined in a study of T cells expressing NK-cell markers (dated by TCRdb to about 2020). Study-level background: Under 10 donors provided sorted CD3+CD56+NKG2C+, CD3+CD56+NKG2C- and CD3+CD56-NKG2C+ T-cell subsets, whose TCR beta-chain repertoires were profiled. The eight sequenced donors were randomly selected healthy volunteers, three men and five women. Of the eight sequenced donors, seven were found to be HCMV-seropositive and one was found to be HCMV-seronegative. The libraries were sequenced on Illumina HiSeq 2000/2500, MiSeq or NextSeq, producing 2 x 150 bp reads.

The CDR3 holds 14 amino acids from the cysteine to the phenylalanine. DNA is not recorded here. The germline V gene (reference sequence) gives CDR1 as SEHNR and CDR2 as FQNEAQ. Overall study outcomes, separate from this receptor: Whether the expanded NKG2C-expressing T cell clones were specific for HCMV antigens was left unclear. For six donors, the dominant CD3+CD56+NKG2C+ clonotypes were among the top 10 CD8+ clonotypes and accounted for about 1.0-7.0% of CD8+ T cells. Those dominant clonotypes were again the most abundant among CD3+CD56-NKG2C+ cells in a handful of donors, at roughly 25-65%.

A commercial ELISA kit detecting HCMV-specific IgG in serum was used to determine HCMV serostatus. Ficoll density gradient centrifugation was used to isolate peripheral blood mononuclear cells from blood. The reads were generated on an Illumina HiSeq 2000. 5'RACE template switching, by which a universal primer site and unique molecular identifiers were added, was used to make TCR beta cDNA libraries. Priming for cDNA synthesis came from the TCR beta constant segment, and two successive PCR amplification steps followed. Under the source paper's analysis protocol: MIGEC handled demultiplexing of the reads and grouping by UMI, while MiTCR was used to assemble and quantify clonotypes. To exclude erroneous sequences, any TCR cDNA sequence not supported by at least two reads was discarded. Downstream repertoire analysis used the tcR package, and clonotypes were matched across fractions by CDR3 nucleotide sequence plus V segment. Antigen specificity was annotated against VDJdb with VDJmatch, allowing one amino acid substitution in CDR3. Based on TCRdb reprocessing of the reads, there is one entry per CDR3 protein sequence, and DNA is missing. For this entry, the V and J calls and clone size follow TCRdb and not the study's own pipeline. This specimen's table enumerates a few hundred thousand distinct CDR3 sequences. Together, the top ten hold 5% to 5.5% of the sample.

Remarks on this clonotype: The target of this receptor is not known.

The chain links TRBV7-9 with TRBJ1-4. This clonotype was obtained from a man aged 18-75 years in good health. The source material was blood T cells: a sorted CD56 or NKG2C T cell subset, CD4+ or CD8+ T cells, or bulk PBMC T cells (not recorded which). CDR3 reads: CASIQGPRGEKLFF.